The entry below describes one TCR beta chain. Its antigen remains unidentified. The data were obtained in a study of TIL therapy for anti-PD-1-resistant metastatic lung cancer. Study overall: Median tumor PD-L1 proportion score was roughly 5.4%.

This sample's time point: pre-treatment sample, taken before nivolumab and TIL therapy. The tumor samples were excised metastases, mostly pleural nodules or supraclavicular lymph nodes. Enrollment ran from late 2017 to January 2020. The study, taken as a whole, reports: Treatment-naive, never-smoker and oncogene-addicted patients were overrepresented in this highly selected cohort. TIL cultures after expansion showed higher clonality and lower diversity than baseline tumor (median approximately 6% vs 31%).

The germline V gene encodes CDR1 MNHEY and CDR2 SVGEGT. CDR3 length equals 11 residues. Trimming cost V 0 bases and J 6 bases, with 2 bases left between them. The libraries were made with immunoSEQ v3. Method: immunoSEQ multiplex PCR; TCRdb's copy keeps in-frame clones and lacks some. The data hold more than 90,000 clones, with 55% to 75% observed a single time. This sample comprised tumor tissue, obtained at baseline. The receptor was isolated from a person between 30 and 79 years old with non-small cell lung cancer. The chain joins TRBV6-2 or TRBV6-3 to TRBJ2-5; no reliable D call. CDR3 sequence reads: CASSYSQTQYF. CDR3 bases: TGTGCCAGCAGTTACTCCCAGACCCAGTACTTC.